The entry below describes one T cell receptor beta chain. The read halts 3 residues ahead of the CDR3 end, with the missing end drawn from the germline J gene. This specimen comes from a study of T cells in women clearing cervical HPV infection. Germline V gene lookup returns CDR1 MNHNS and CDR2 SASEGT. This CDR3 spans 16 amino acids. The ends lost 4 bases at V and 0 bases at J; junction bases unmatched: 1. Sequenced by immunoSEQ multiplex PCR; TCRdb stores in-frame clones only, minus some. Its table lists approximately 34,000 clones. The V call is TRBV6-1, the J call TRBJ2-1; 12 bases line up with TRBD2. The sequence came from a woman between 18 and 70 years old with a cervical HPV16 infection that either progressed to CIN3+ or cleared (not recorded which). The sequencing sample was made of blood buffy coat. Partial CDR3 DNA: TGTGCCAGCAGTGCTAGCGGGGGGGGCTCCTACAATGAG. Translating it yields CASSASGGGSYNE. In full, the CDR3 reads CASSASGGGSYNEQFF.